This T cell receptor beta chain was found in a study of CD8+CD57+ T cells in acquired aplastic anemia. Both TCR beta VDJ combination and CDR3 sequence profiling were carried out. Genomic DNA was the template for this profiling. TCRdb used MiXCR to reprocess the reads, holding one entry per CDR3 protein. This sample has hundreds of thousands of distinct CDR3 sequences; about a third occur once, and the top ten carry 0.8% to 0.85%. The CDR3 runs to 13 residues. Germline V lookup: CDR1 SNHLY, CDR2 FYNNEI. Trimming removed 6 bases from V and 5 bases from J, with 11 bases in between. This clonotype occurred many times. Those patients picked for sequencing had displayed CD8+CD57+ cell expansion on flow cytometry.

Input material: sorted CD4+, CD8+, or CD8+CD57+ T cells (not recorded which) from PBMCs. The sequence derives from a human donor with aplastic anemia. The genes are TRBV2 and TRBJ2-1; the D gene is possibly TRBD2 (6 bases). CDR3 DNA sequence: TGTGCCAGCAGAACAGGAGGGGACAATGAGCAGTTCTTC. Translating gives CASRTGGDNEQFF.